One T cell receptor (beta chain) is described in this entry. Its antigen is still unknown. Before thyroid surgery, none of the patients had received any treatment. In the authors' methods: The authors used CDR3 differences across clinicopathological groups to build a distant-metastasis classifier for papillary thyroid cancer. TCRdb reprocessed the PCR reads using MiXCR. None of the V and J calls come from the authors' own analysis; TCRdb made them. Of around 52,000 clones listed, roughly 30% are singletons. These data originate in a study of metastatic and nonmetastatic thyroid tumors. Looking at the study overall: Both malignant and benign thyroid patients supplied peripheral blood and tumor or nodule tissue samples, across which the repertoires of these patients were then compared. Study observations and caveats: Reported TCR beta diversity, measured in blood and tumor, was significantly higher for malignant thyroid tumors than for benign nodules.

J was trimmed by 3 bases and V by 1 base; bases with no gene match: 4. CDR3 length equals 16 residues. Germline V CDR1 and CDR2: SGHAT, FQNNGV. Sequencing input: blood. The chain couples TRBV11-2 to TRBJ2-1, with 9 bases that match TRBD1. This clonotype was obtained from a female donor with papillary thyroid cancer or a benign thyroid nodule (not recorded which). Some clones in this sample may be carry-over from other donors' samples. This CDR3 is CASSLGGQGSYNEQFF. The CDR3 nucleotides read TGTGCCAGCAGCTTAGGCGGACAGGGGAGCTACAATGAGCAGTTCTTC.